The clone carrying this T cell receptor beta chain came up many times. No antigen is known for it. The source of the sample is a study of T-cell memory formation after mild COVID-19. Study-level points and caveats: There was no confirmation that second-wave clones peaking on day 37 were SARS-CoV-2 specific.

This CDR3 is built from 16 residues. The ends were cut back, 4 bases at V and 5 bases at J, with 18 bases in the middle. The germline CDR1 and CDR2 sequences are MNHEY and SVGAGI. TCRdb processed the 5' RACE reads anew with MiXCR; each CDR3 protein has one entry. The sample consists of just over 350,000 distinct CDR3 sequences, roughly an eighth of them appearing once. The sequenced sample was PBMCs or a T cell subset sorted from them (not recorded which). This chain links TRBV6-5 with TRBJ1-5; a possible D gene is TRBD1 (5 bases). This sequence originates from a man aged 18 to 29 who had mild COVID-19 (a few samples of this study predate the infection). Cell type and time point are not known. CDR3 bases: TGTGCCAGCAGTTCCCAACCCACAGGACGGTATCAGCCCCAGCATTTT. Translating it yields CASSSQPTGRYQPQHF.